Presented here are 23 T cell receptor beta chains from one specimen sequenced in a study of blood T cell repertoires in COVID-19. Assay: immunoSEQ multiplex PCR; the TCRdb copy retains only in-frame clones and omits some. The top ten hold about 6.5% of the sample, which has about 100,000 clones, approximately 88% seen once. The sequencing sample was made of peripheral blood. Receptors originate from a woman aged 60-75 years with acute or convalescent COVID-19.

The chain joins TRBV11-1 to TRBJ1-1; D gene ambiguous. The CDR3 extends over 15 amino acids. V lost 1 base and J 0 bases, leaving 9 bases between the germline ends. CDR1 and CDR2 (germline): SGHAT, FQDESV (reference sequence). This CDR3 is CASSLVASLNTEAFF. The CDR3 DNA sequence: TGTGCCAGCAGCTTAGTTGCAAGCCTGAACACTGAAGCTTTCTTT.

This rearrangement joins TRBV20-1 to TRBJ2-5, with 8 bases that match TRBD1. Germline CDR1 reads DFQATT; CDR2 reads SNEGSKA (reference sequence). V lost 3 bases, J lost 5 bases, and 5 bases stayed unmatched. The CDR3 is made up of 13 amino acids. The CDR3 here is CSASLQGAETQYF. The DNA for the CDR3 is TGCAGTGCTAGTCTCCAGGGGGCTGAGACCCAGTACTTC.

The chain recombines TRBV12-3 or TRBV12-4 with TRBJ1-1, with TRBD1 matching over 7 bases. CDR3 length equals 13 residues. Trimming cost V 5 bases and J 8 bases; bases outside gene matches: 8. In nucleotides, the CDR3 is TGTGCCAGCAGTCAGACGACAGGGTCGGAAGCTTTCTTT. Translated, it gives CASSQTTGSEAFF.

The chain carries TRBV9 and TRBJ2-1; 8 bases are shared with TRBD2. The length of the CDR3 is 13 residues. V trimming: 8 bases; J trimming: 0 bases; junction bases outside the gene matches: 1. The germline gives CDR1 SGDLS, CDR2 YYNGEE. This CDR3 reads CASTSGSYNEQFF. The CDR3 DNA reads TGTGCCAGTACTAGCGGCTCCTACAATGAGCAGTTCTTC.

The chain links TRBV5-1 to TRBJ2-1, with 7 bases identical to TRBD2. This CDR3 has 15 amino acids. Germline CDR1 is SGHRS and CDR2 is YFSETQ. The ends lost 5 bases at V and 7 bases at J; junction bases unmatched: 12. The CDR3, as DNA: TGCGCCAGCAGTCCCGGACTAGTCTCAGGGAATGAGCAGTTCTTC. This codes for CASSPGLVSGNEQFF. The variable domain in full, with the rest retrieved from reference TRBV5-1 and TRBJ2-1, is KAGVTQTPRYLIKTRGQQVTLSCSPISGHRSVSWYQQTPGQGLQFLFEYFSETQRNKGNFPGRFSGRQFSNSRSEMNVSTLELGDSALYLCASSPGLVSGNEQFFGPGTRLTVL.

V usage is TRBV4-1 and J usage is TRBJ2-1; the D gene is possibly TRBD1 (6 bases). Germline V gene data show CDR1 as MGHRA and CDR2 as YSYEKL. CDR3 length: 15 residues. V dropped 0 bases and J dropped 7 bases, with 13 bases sitting between them. For the CDR3, the DNA is TGCGCCAGCAGCCAAGATTCAGGGACATTTAATGAGCAGTTCTTC. As protein: CASSQDSGTFNEQFF.

J is TRBJ2-2 and V is TRBV19, with a tentative D call TRBD1 (5 bases). Germline CDR1 LNHDA, CDR2 SQIVND (reference sequence). Trimming shortened V by 5 bases and J by 6 bases, and 13 bases separated the two germline ends. The CDR3 spans 14 residues. The CDR3 reads CASSATWGAGELFF. In nucleotides, the CDR3 is TGTGCCAGTAGTGCAACCTGGGGCGCCGGGGAGCTGTTTTTT.

J is TRBJ2-5 and V is TRBV28, with 10 bases fitting TRBD2. The germline CDR1 and CDR2 sequences are MDHEN and SYDVKM. J gave up 5 bases and V 4 bases, and 7 bases lay outside the gene matches. This CDR3 has 15 amino acids. CDR3 bases: TGTGCCAGCAGTTCTAGCGGGAGAGTCAGGGAGACCCAGTACTTC. Its translation is CASSSSGRVRETQYF.

The chain combines TRBV5-1 with TRBJ2-1; D not resolved. Germline lookup yields CDR1 SGHRS and CDR2 YFSETQ. CDR3 length equals 13 residues. The ends were cut back, 4 bases at V and 6 bases at J, with 11 bases in the middle. The DNA of the CDR3 is TGCGCCAGCAGCCAACCCCCTACCAATGAGCAGTTCTTC. The encoded protein is CASSQPPTNEQFF.

The chain couples TRBV6-5 to TRBJ1-1; 7 nucleotides agree with TRBD1. J lost 5 bases, V lost 6 bases, and 6 bases had no gene match. The CDR3 runs to 13 residues. Germline V gene lookup returns CDR1 MNHEY and CDR2 SVGAGI. CDR3 residues: CASSLQGTTEAFF. Written as DNA, the CDR3 is TGTGCCAGCAGCCTACAGGGGACAACTGAAGCTTTCTTT.

The chain employs TRBV3-1 (or the pseudogene TRBV3-2) and TRBJ2-1, with D possibly TRBD1 on 5 matching bases. Trimming stripped 1 base from V and 4 bases from J, with 14 bases between. Germline CDR1 is LGHDT and CDR2 is YNNKEL (reference sequence). The CDR3 loop spans 16 amino acids. The CDR3 region has the DNA TGTGCCAGCAGCCAAGGGGGCCCAGGAACGTACAATGAGCAGTTCTTC. Its protein product is CASSQGGPGTYNEQFF.

J is TRBJ1-3 and V is TRBV25-1, with unresolved D. The CDR3 consists of 16 residues. V was clipped by 8 bases and J by 4 bases, with 21 bases between them. CDR1 is MGHDK, CDR2 SYGVNS, per germline. CDR3 nucleotides: TGTGCCAGCTCCCGAGAGGGAGGATGGGTAGGAAACACCATATATTTT. It is translated as CASSREGGWVGNTIYF.

The chain couples TRBV6-5 to TRBJ2-7, with 11 bases lining up with TRBD2. This CDR3 is 15 amino acids long. Germline V gene lookup returns CDR1 MNHEY and CDR2 SVGAGI. The V gene end was trimmed by 10 bases and the J gene end by 0 bases; junction bases not matched to a gene: 8. The CDR3 here is CAISTSGVSSYEQYF. In DNA form, the CDR3 reads TGTGCCATCTCGACTAGCGGGGTTAGCTCCTACGAGCAGTACTTC.

V and J are TRBV3-1 (or the pseudogene TRBV3-2) and TRBJ2-3, with TRBD2 matching over 13 bases. J was trimmed by 3 bases and V by 1 base; bases with no gene match: 4. The CDR3 is 17 amino acids. Germline V gene data show CDR1 as LGHDT and CDR2 as YNNKEL (reference sequence). The DNA for the CDR3 is TGTGCCAGCAGCCAAGGGACTAGCGGGAGAAAGACAGATACGCAGTATTTT. This encodes CASSQGTSGRKTDTQYF.

This chain joins TRBV5-1 and TRBJ2-5; 11 positions agree with TRBD1. Trimming at V came to 4 bases and at J to 3 bases, leaving 2 bases not matched to a gene. Germline assignment: CDR1 SGHRS and CDR2 YFSETQ. The CDR3 has 14 amino acids. CDR3 protein: CASSMGQGEETQYF. The DNA for the CDR3 is TGCGCCAGCAGCATGGGACAGGGGGAAGAGACCCAGTACTTC.

This chain links TRBV7-9 with TRBJ2-7; 7 nucleotides line up with TRBD1. CDR1 and CDR2 (germline): SEHNR, FQNEAQ (reference sequence). This CDR3 contains 13 residues. V shed 5 bases and J 3 bases; nucleotides not matched to a gene: 4. The CDR3 DNA reads as TGTGCCAGCAGCCCCGGGACAGTCTACGAGCAGTACTTC. It is translated as CASSPGTVYEQYF. The variable domain in full, completed from reference TRBV7-9 and TRBJ2-7, reads DTGVSQNPRHKITKRGQNVTFRCDPISEHNRLYWYRQTLGQGPEFLTYFQNEAQLEKSRLLSDRFSAERPKGSFSTLEIQRTEQGDSAMYLCASSPGTVYEQYFGPGTRLTVT.

This chain uses TRBV28 with TRBJ2-5; 8 bases match TRBD2. Trimming took 6 bases from V and 4 from J; bases not matched to a gene: 7. The CDR3 totals 14 residues. CDR1 and CDR2 (germline): MDHEN, SYDVKM. CDR3 DNA: TGTGCCAGCAGCCCCCGGGGGGGACCAGAGACCCAGTACTTC. Translation gives CASSPRGGPETQYF.

This chain joins TRBV6-4 and TRBJ1-2; 9 nucleotides match TRBD1. The V gene's germline CDR1 is MRHNA and CDR2 SNTAGT. Trimming cost V 5 bases and J 0 bases; bases outside gene matches: 7. The CDR3 runs 16 residues. The CDR3 coding sequence is TGTGCCAGCAGTCCTGGGACAGGGAATACTAACTATGGCTACACCTTC. It yields the protein CASSPGTGNTNYGYTF.

In the case of this clone: At one end the junction does not follow the germline gene, possibly because of a read error. The chain combines TRBV4-2 with TRBJ1-1, with D possibly being TRBD1 (5 bases). Germline CDR1 reads LGHNA; CDR2 reads YNFKEQ. The CDR3 sequence is 14 residues long. Here the CDR3 DNA reads TGTGCCAGCAGTCAAGTGGGAGGGGTGACTGAAGCTTTCTTT. Translated: CASSQVGGVTEAFF.

This clone has only a few counts. The V gene is TRBV2, the J gene TRBJ2-1; D unclear. The germline CDR1 and CDR2 sequences are SNHLY and FYNNEI. V gave up 6 bases and J gave up 7 bases, with 10 bases separating them. This CDR3 is 12 amino acids long. CDR3 loop: CASRPAGNEQFF. The CDR3 nucleotides are TGTGCCAGCAGACCTGCCGGGAATGAGCAGTTCTTC. The full variable domain, in which reference TRBV2 and TRBJ2-1 provide the parts outside the CDR3, is EPEVTQTPSHQVTQMGQEVILRCVPISNHLYFYWYRQILGQKVEFLVSFYNNEISEKSEIFDDQFSVERPDGSNFTLKIRSTKLEDSAMYFCASRPAGNEQFFGPGTRLTVL.

The V call is TRBV28, the J call TRBJ1-6, with 8 bases fitting TRBD1. V gave up 4 bases and J gave up 9 bases; unmatched junction bases: 11. This CDR3 has 16 residues. The germline CDR1 and CDR2 sequences are MDHEN and SYDVKM. For the CDR3, the DNA is TGTGCCAGCAGTTATGCCGGGACAGGCTTAGGTTCACCCCTCCACTTT. Its protein is CASSYAGTGLGSPLHF.

This chain joins TRBV3-1 (or the pseudogene TRBV3-2) and TRBJ2-5; 15 nucleotides align to TRBD2. The J segment lost 12 bases and the V segment lost 2 bases, leaving 7 bases of the junction unmatched. Germline lookup yields CDR1 LGHDT and CDR2 YNNKEL (reference sequence). The length of the CDR3 is 15 residues. The CDR3 here is CASSQTTGLAGGKYF. CDR3 in DNA: TGTGCCAGCAGCCAAACCACGGGACTAGCGGGAGGAAAGTACTTC.

This clone has just one count. DNA for the CDR3: TGTGCCAGCAGCCCACCCCAGACTAGCGGAAGGGAGCAGTTCTTC. It encodes CASSPPQTSGREQFF. The chain links TRBV11-2 to TRBJ2-1; TRBD2 agrees at 9 bases. The CDR3 length is 15 residues. Germline V gene lookup returns CDR1 SGHAT and CDR2 FQNNGV. Germline trimming cut 5 bases from V and 10 bases from J; bases unmatched to any gene: 12. Variable domain in full (rest from reference TRBV11-2 and TRBJ2-1): EAGVAQSPRYKIIEKRQSVAFWCNPISGHATLYWYQQILGQGPKLLIQFQNNGVVDDSQLPKDRFSAERLKGVDSTLKIQPAKLEDSAVYLCASSPPQTSGREQFFGPGTRLTVL.